The rows below give T cell receptor beta chains drawn from one sample of a study of OX40 agonist ivuxolimab in advanced cancers. Method: immunoSEQ multiplex PCR; TCRdb's copy keeps in-frame clones and lacks some. The sample consists of about 47,000 clones, 70% to 90% of them appearing once. The material was CD4+ or CD8+ T cells sorted from blood, obtained in a trial of the OX40 agonist ivuxolimab. These receptors were taken from an adult with an advanced solid tumor such as melanoma, head and neck, liver or kidney cancer. CDR3s include the opening cysteine and the closing phenylalanine or tryptophan. The order of the fields is clone size, J gene, D gene, V gene, CDR3 protein, CDR3 DNA. D genes are given only for firm matches. Size values are once, few and many counts, or a class for expanded clones, and some rows have none.

size: -
J: TRBJ2-5
D: -
V: TRBV5-1
CDR3: CASSFLRVTETQYF
DNA: TGCGCCAGCAGCTTTCTGAGGGTGACGGAGACCCAGTACTTC

size: -
J: TRBJ2-5
D: TRBD2
V: TRBV5-1
CDR3: CASSLVLAGEETQYF
DNA: TGCGCCAGCAGCTTGGTGCTAGCGGGAGAAGAGACCCAGTACTTC

size: once
J: TRBJ1-1
D: -
V: TRBV10-3
CDR3: CAISEHGSGTEAFF
DNA: TGTGCCATCAGTGAGCACGGATCGGGCACTGAAGCTTTCTTT

size: -
J: TRBJ2-7
D: TRBD2
V: TRBV4-1
CDR3: CASSQDSSGSGEQYF
DNA: TGCGCCAGCAGCCAAGATTCTAGCGGGAGCGGCGAGCAGTACTTC

size: -
J: TRBJ1-2
D: -
V: TRBV25-1
CDR3: CASSRPGEEGYTF
DNA: TGTGCCAGCAGTCGCCCAGGGGAGGAGGGCTACACCTTC

size: -
J: TRBJ1-6
D: -
V: TRBV7-3
CDR3: CASSLVASSSYNSPLHF
DNA: TGTGCCAGCAGCTTAGTGGCCAGCAGCTCCTATAATTCACCCCTCCACTTT

size: few
J: TRBJ1-4
D: -
V: TRBV4-2
CDR3: CASSQDYGSRNEKLFF
DNA: TGTGCCAGCAGCCAAGATTATGGCAGCCGTAATGAAAAACTGTTTTTT

size: -
J: TRBJ2-6
D: TRBD2
V: TRBV5-4
CDR3: CASSRAGEAGANVLTF
DNA: TGTGCCAGCAGCCGAGCGGGAGAGGCTGGGGCCAACGTCCTGACTTTC

size: -
J: TRBJ1-3
D: -
V: TRBV5-1
CDR3: CASSLSGEGNTIYF
DNA: TGCGCCAGCAGCTTGAGCGGGGAGGGAAACACCATATATTTT

size: -
J: TRBJ2-2
D: -
V: TRBV5-4
CDR3: CASSPYTGELFF
DNA: TGTGCCAGCAGCCCCTACACCGGGGAGCTGTTTTTT

size: -
J: TRBJ2-1
D: -
V: TRBV28
CDR3: CASRDQGAGGYNEQFF
DNA: TGTGCCAGCAGGGACCAGGGGGCGGGGGGCTACAATGAGCAGTTCTTC

size: -
J: TRBJ2-7
D: -
V: TRBV7-8
CDR3: CASKGGMTLEQYF
DNA: TGTGCCAGCAAAGGGGGAATGACCCTCGAGCAGTACTTC

size: -
J: TRBJ2-1
D: -
V: TRBV18
CDR3: CASSRGAVVNEQFF
DNA: TGTGCCAGCTCACGGGGGGCCGTCGTGAATGAGCAGTTCTTC

size: -
J: TRBJ2-7
D: -
V: TRBV7-9
CDR3: CASSSDRRQYF
DNA: TGTGCCAGCAGCTCGGACCGGCGGCAGTACTTC

size: -
J: TRBJ1-1
D: -
V: TRBV2
CDR3: CASRSTLNTEAFF
DNA: TGTGCCAGCAGATCGACCCTAAACACTGAAGCTTTCTTT

size: -
J: TRBJ1-1
D: -
V: TRBV10-1
CDR3: CASRLNAEAFF
DNA: TGCGCCAGCAGGTTGAACGCTGAAGCTTTCTTT

size: once
J: TRBJ2-2
D: TRBD2
V: TRBV18
CDR3: CASSPDAPSGIAGELFF
DNA: TGTGCCAGCTCACCCGACGCCCCTAGCGGGATCGCCGGGGAGCTGTTTTTT

size: once
J: TRBJ2-7
D: TRBD1
V: TRBV5-8
CDR3: CASSLTGVGEQYF
DNA: TGTGCCAGCAGCTTAACAGGGGTAGGCGAGCAGTACTTC

size: -
J: TRBJ1-1
D: -
V: TRBV7-9
CDR3: CASSLLSSTGTEAFF
DNA: TGTGCCAGCAGCTTACTCAGTTCAACGGGCACTGAAGCTTTCTTT

size: once
J: TRBJ2-5
D: -
V: TRBV30
CDR3: CAWSGLGHEETQYF
DNA: TGTGCCTGGAGTGGGCTAGGCCATGAGGAGACCCAGTACTTC

size: -
J: TRBJ2-3
D: -
V: TRBV2
CDR3: CASSPLLDTQYF
DNA: TGTGCCAGCAGCCCTCTTTTGGATACGCAGTATTTT

size: -
J: TRBJ2-4
D: TRBD1
V: TRBV28
CDR3: CASGPRRQGNTQYF
DNA: TGTGCCAGCGGCCCCCGGAGACAGGGGAACACTCAGTACTTC

size: -
J: TRBJ1-1
D: -
V: TRBV9
CDR3: CASSSRSDTEAFF
DNA: TGTGCCAGCAGCTCCCGCTCGGACACTGAAGCTTTCTTT

size: -
J: TRBJ1-3
D: -
V: TRBV18
CDR3: CASSHSHNTDTIYF
DNA: TGTGCCAGCTCACACAGCCATAACACCGACACCATATATTTT

size: -
J: TRBJ2-1
D: -
V: TRBV6-1
CDR3: CASLYGPQNYNEQFF
DNA: TGTGCCAGCCTCTACGGACCTCAAAACTACAATGAGCAGTTCTTC

size: -
J: TRBJ2-5
D: -
V: TRBV5-1
CDR3: CATVFEGEETQYF
DNA: TGCGCCACCGTGTTTGAAGGAGAGGAGACCCAGTACTTC

size: -
J: TRBJ2-7
D: -
V: TRBV29-1
CDR3: CSVGSRDNLYF
DNA: TGCAGCGTTGGGTCCCGGGACAATCTGTACTTC

size: -
J: TRBJ1-5
D: -
V: TRBV4-2
CDR3: CASSQEWGNQPQHF
DNA: TGTGCCAGCAGCCAAGAGTGGGGCAATCAGCCCCAGCATTTT

size: -
J: TRBJ1-1
D: TRBD1
V: TRBV2
CDR3: CASSDDRGSTEAFF
DNA: TGTGCCAGCAGCGACGACAGGGGGAGCACTGAAGCTTTCTTT

size: -
J: TRBJ2-5
D: -
V: TRBV7-9
CDR3: CASSSGASRFQETQYF
DNA: TGTGCCAGCAGCTCAGGCGCGTCCAGGTTCCAAGAGACCCAGTACTTC

size: -
J: TRBJ2-3
D: TRBD2
V: TRBV19
CDR3: CASSKERTSGGASTDTQYF
DNA: TGTGCCAGTAGTAAAGAAAGGACTAGCGGGGGTGCTAGCACAGATACGCAGTATTTT

size: once
J: TRBJ2-6
D: -
V: TRBV7-9
CDR3: CASSLFHSGANVLTF
DNA: TGTGCCAGCAGCTTATTCCACTCTGGGGCCAACGTCCTGACTTTC

size: -
J: TRBJ1-1
D: -
V: TRBV16
CDR3: CASTQGGGTEAFF
DNA: TGTGCCAGCACCCAAGGAGGGGGGACTGAAGCTTTCTTT

size: -
J: TRBJ1-5
D: -
V: TRBV5-1
CDR3: CASSLESRGGNQPQHF
DNA: TGCGCCAGCAGCTTGGAGTCTCGGGGGGGCAATCAGCCCCAGCATTTT

size: -
J: TRBJ1-2
D: -
V: TRBV4-1
CDR3: CASSHPQGDYGYTF
DNA: TGCGCCAGCAGCCATCCTCAGGGAGACTATGGCTACACCTTC

size: -
J: TRBJ2-6
D: -
V: TRBV7-6
CDR3: CASSFSPLGANVLTF
DNA: TGTGCCAGCAGCTTCTCTCCTCTAGGGGCCAACGTCCTGACTTTC

size: -
J: TRBJ1-2
D: -
V: TRBV5-4
CDR3: CASSLPGRVYGYTF
DNA: TGTGCCAGCAGCCTCCCGGGCAGGGTGTATGGCTACACCTTC

size: -
J: TRBJ2-5
D: TRBD2
V: TRBV6-5
CDR3: CASSQRGLGETQYF
DNA: TGTGCCAGCAGTCAGCGGGGGTTAGGAGAGACCCAGTACTTC

size: -
J: TRBJ1-4
D: -
V: TRBV18
CDR3: CASSPTGTGNEKLFF
DNA: TGTGCCAGCTCACCAACGGGGACGGGTAATGAAAAACTGTTTTTT

size: -
J: TRBJ1-2
D: -
V: TRBV15
CDR3: CATSSEGGALSGYTF
DNA: TGTGCCACCAGCAGCGAGGGGGGGGCGCTCAGTGGCTACACCTTC

size: -
J: TRBJ2-3
D: TRBD2
V: TRBV6-1
CDR3: CASSEATSGLADTQYF
DNA: TGTGCCAGCAGTGAAGCCACTAGCGGCCTAGCAGATACGCAGTATTTT

size: -
J: TRBJ2-4
D: TRBD2
V: TRBV6-6
CDR3: CASTAGWGGAKNIQYF
DNA: TGTGCCAGCACAGCCGGTTGGGGGGGAGCCAAAAACATTCAGTACTTC

size: -
J: TRBJ2-7
D: -
V: TRBV19
CDR3: CASRAPGEGAHEQYF
DNA: TGTGCCAGTAGGGCCCCCGGGGAGGGGGCCCACGAGCAGTACTTC

size: -
J: TRBJ2-2
D: -
V: TRBV5-1
CDR3: CASSLREGYTGELFF
DNA: TGCGCCAGCAGCTTGAGAGAGGGGTACACCGGGGAGCTGTTTTTT

size: -
J: TRBJ1-1
D: TRBD1
V: TRBV6-6
CDR3: CASSLNRGNTEAFF
DNA: TGTGCCAGCAGTTTAAACAGGGGGAACACTGAAGCTTTCTTT

size: -
J: TRBJ2-6
D: -
V: TRBV28
CDR3: CASRYTSGANVLTF
DNA: TGTGCCAGCAGATACACCTCTGGGGCCAACGTCCTGACTTTC

size: few
J: TRBJ2-4
D: -
V: TRBV27
CDR3: CASSSGAKNIQYF
DNA: TGTGCCAGCAGTTCCGGAGCCAAAAACATTCAGTACTTC

size: -
J: TRBJ2-7
D: -
V: TRBV20-1
CDR3: CSAENSYEQYF
DNA: TGCAGTGCGGAAAACTCCTACGAGCAGTACTTC

size: -
J: TRBJ2-7
D: -
V: TRBV14
CDR3: CASSQHTSSVHDEQYF
DNA: TGTGCCAGCAGCCAGCATACTAGTAGCGTCCACGACGAGCAGTACTTC

size: -
J: TRBJ2-2
D: -
V: TRBV5-4
CDR3: CASSSWDRVGELFF
DNA: TGTGCCAGCAGCTCTTGGGACCGTGTTGGGGAGCTGTTTTTT

size: -
J: TRBJ2-5
D: -
V: TRBV5-6
CDR3: CASSQGNWETQYF
DNA: TGTGCCAGCAGCCAGGGGAATTGGGAGACCCAGTACTTC

size: -
J: TRBJ2-5
D: -
V: TRBV10-3
CDR3: CATSLPEEETQYF
DNA: TGTGCCACCAGCCTCCCTGAGGAAGAGACCCAGTACTTC

size: -
J: TRBJ1-2
D: -
V: TRBV10-3
CDR3: CAISPQSPGGYTF
DNA: TGTGCCATCAGTCCACAGTCACCAGGTGGCTACACCTTC

size: once
J: TRBJ2-7
D: TRBD2
V: TRBV5-5
CDR3: CASSLAASGRSYEQYF
DNA: TGTGCCAGCAGCTTGGCGGCTAGCGGGAGGAGTTACGAGCAGTACTTC

size: -
J: TRBJ1-1
D: TRBD1
V: TRBV6-5
CDR3: CASSYRDRAGTEAFF
DNA: TGTGCCAGCAGTTACCGGGACAGGGCAGGCACTGAAGCTTTCTTT

size: -
J: TRBJ1-2
D: -
V: TRBV6-1
CDR3: CASSEFAEVVDGYTF
DNA: TGTGCCAGCAGTGAATTTGCAGAGGTTGTTGATGGCTACACCTTC

size: few
J: TRBJ2-1
D: TRBD2
V: TRBV6-6
CDR3: CASRPGTRGVNEQFF
DNA: TGTGCCAGCAGACCTGGGACTAGGGGGGTAAATGAGCAGTTCTTC

size: -
J: TRBJ2-2
D: -
V: TRBV28
CDR3: CASSAGSANTGELFF
DNA: TGTGCCAGCAGTGCCGGGTCAGCGAACACCGGGGAGCTGTTTTTT

size: -
J: TRBJ2-5
D: TRBD1
V: TRBV2
CDR3: CASTRNRGRGETQYF
DNA: TGTGCCAGCACCCGGAATAGGGGGCGCGGAGAGACCCAGTACTTC